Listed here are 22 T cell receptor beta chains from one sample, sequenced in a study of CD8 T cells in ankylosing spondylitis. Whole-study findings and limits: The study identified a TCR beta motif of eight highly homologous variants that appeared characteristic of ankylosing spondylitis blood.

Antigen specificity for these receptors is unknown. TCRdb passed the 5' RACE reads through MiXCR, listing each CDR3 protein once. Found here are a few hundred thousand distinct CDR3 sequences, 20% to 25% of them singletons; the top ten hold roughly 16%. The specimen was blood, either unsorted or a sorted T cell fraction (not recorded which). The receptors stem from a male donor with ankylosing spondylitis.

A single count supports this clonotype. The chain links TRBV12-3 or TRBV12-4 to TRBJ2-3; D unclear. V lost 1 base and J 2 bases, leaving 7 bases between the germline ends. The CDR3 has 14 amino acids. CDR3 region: CASSLGLNTDTQYF. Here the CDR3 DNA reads TGTGCCAGCAGTTTAGGGCTAAACACAGATACGCAGTATTTT.

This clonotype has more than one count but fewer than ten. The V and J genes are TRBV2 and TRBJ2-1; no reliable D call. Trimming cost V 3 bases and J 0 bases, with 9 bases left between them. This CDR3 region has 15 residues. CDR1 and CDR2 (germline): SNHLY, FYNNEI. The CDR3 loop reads CASSEFTRSYNEQFF. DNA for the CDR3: TGTGCCAGCAGTGAGTTTACCCGCTCCTACAATGAGCAGTTCTTC.

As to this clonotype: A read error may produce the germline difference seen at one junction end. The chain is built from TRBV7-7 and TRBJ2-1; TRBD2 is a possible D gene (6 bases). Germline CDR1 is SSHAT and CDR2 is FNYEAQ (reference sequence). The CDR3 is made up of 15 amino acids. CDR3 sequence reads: CASSLEREKFDEQFF. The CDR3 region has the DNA TGTGCTAGCAGCTTAGAACGGGAGAAGTTTGATGAGCAGTTCTTC.

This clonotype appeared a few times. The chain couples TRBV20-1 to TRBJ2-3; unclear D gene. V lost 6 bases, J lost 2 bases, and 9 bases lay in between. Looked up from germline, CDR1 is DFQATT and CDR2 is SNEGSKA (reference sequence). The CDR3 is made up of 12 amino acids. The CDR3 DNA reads TGCAGTGCCTCTAGGATCACAGATACGCAGTATTTT. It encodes CSASRITDTQYF.

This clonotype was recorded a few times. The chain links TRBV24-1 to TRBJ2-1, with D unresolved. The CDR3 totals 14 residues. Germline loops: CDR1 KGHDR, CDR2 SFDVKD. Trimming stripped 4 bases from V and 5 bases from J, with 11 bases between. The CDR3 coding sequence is TGTGCCACCAGTGACCGCCGGGCAGACAATGAGCAGTTCTTC. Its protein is CATSDRRADNEQFF.

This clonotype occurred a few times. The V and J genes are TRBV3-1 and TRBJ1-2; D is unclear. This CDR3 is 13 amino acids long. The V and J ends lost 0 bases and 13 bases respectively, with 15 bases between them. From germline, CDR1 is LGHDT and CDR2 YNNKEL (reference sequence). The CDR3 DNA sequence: TGTGCCAGCAGCCAAGAAAGGGTTGGGAAATCCACCTTC. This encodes CASSQERVGKSTF.

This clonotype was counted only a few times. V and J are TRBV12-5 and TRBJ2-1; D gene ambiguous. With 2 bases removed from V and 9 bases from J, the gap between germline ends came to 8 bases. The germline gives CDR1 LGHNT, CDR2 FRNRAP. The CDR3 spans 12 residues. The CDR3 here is CASGLHRGEQFF. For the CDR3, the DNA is TGTGCTAGTGGTTTGCACAGAGGTGAGCAGTTCTTC.

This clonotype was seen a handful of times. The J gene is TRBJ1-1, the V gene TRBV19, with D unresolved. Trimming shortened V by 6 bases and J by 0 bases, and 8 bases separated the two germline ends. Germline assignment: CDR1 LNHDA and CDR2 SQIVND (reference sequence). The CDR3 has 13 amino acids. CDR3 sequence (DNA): TGTGCCAGTAGGACGACGGTGAACACTGAAGCTTTCTTT. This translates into CASRTTVNTEAFF.

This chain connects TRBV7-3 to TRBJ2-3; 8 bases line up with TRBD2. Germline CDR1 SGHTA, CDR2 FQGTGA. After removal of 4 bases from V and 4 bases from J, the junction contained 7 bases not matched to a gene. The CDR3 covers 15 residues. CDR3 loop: CASSSTGLESDTQYF. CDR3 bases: TGTGCCAGCAGCTCCACGGGACTAGAGTCAGATACGCAGTATTTT.

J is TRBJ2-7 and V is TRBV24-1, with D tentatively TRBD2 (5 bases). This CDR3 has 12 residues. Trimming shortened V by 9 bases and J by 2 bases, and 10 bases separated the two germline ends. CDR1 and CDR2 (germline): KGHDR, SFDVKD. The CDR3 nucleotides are TGTGCCACCCATCGAGGGCCCTACGAGCAGTACTTC. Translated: CATHRGPYEQYF.

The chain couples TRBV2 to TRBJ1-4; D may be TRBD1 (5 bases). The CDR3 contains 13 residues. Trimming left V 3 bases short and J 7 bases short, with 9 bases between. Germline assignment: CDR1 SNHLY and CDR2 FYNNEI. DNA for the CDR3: TGTGCCAGCAGTGAGGGAGGGACTGAAAAACTGTTTTTT. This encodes CASSEGGTEKLFF.

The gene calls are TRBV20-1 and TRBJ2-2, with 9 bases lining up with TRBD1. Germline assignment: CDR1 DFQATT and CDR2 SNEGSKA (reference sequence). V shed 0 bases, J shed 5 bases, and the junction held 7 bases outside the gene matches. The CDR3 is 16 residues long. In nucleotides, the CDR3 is TGCAGTGCTAGAGATCTGAGACAGGGGGTAACCGGGGAGCTGTTTTTT. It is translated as CSARDLRQGVTGELFF.

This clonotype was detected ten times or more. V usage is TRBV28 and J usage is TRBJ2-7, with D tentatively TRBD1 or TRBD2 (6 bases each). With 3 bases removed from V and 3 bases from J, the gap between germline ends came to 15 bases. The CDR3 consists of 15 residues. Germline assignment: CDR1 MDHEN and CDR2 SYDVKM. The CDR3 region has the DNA TGTGCCAGCAGTTTCCCAAGGGGGGCTGGCTACGAGCAGTACTTC. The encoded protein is CASSFPRGAGYEQYF.

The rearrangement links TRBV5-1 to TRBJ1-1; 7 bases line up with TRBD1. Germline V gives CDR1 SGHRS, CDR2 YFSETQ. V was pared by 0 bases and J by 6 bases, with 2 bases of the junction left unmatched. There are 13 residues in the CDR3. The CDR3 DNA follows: TGCGCCAGCAGCTTGGGACAGGGTTCTGAAGCTTTCTTT. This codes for CASSLGQGSEAFF.

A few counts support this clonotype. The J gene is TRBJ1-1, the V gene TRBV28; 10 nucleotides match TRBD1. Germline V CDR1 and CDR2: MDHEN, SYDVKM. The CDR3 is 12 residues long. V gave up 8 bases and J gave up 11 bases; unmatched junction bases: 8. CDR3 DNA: TGTGCCAGCCTAGACAGGGGGCTGCGGGCTTTCTTT. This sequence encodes CASLDRGLRAFF.

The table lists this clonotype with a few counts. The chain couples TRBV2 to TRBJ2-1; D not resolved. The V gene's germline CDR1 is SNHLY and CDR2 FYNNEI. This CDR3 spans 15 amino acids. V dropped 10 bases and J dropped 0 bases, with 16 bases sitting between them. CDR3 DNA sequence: TGTGCCATTGGGGATAGCCAAAGCTCCTACAATGAGCAGTTCTTC. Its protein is CAIGDSQSSYNEQFF. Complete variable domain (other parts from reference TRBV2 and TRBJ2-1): EPEVTQTPSHQVTQMGQEVILRCVPISNHLYFYWYRQILGQKVEFLVSFYNNEISEKSEIFDDQFSVERPDGSNFTLKIRSTKLEDSAMYFCAIGDSQSSYNEQFFGPGTRLTVL.

The CDR3 DNA sequence: TGTGCCAGCAGCTCAGAGGCCCCCCCCTATGAGCAGTTCTTC. Amino acids: CASSSEAPPYEQFF. The rearrangement uses TRBV3-1 and TRBJ2-1; D is unresolved. CDR3 length: 14 residues. V was shortened by 5 bases and J by 8 bases, with 16 bases between the two germline ends. The germline V gene encodes CDR1 LGHDT and CDR2 YNNKEL (reference sequence).

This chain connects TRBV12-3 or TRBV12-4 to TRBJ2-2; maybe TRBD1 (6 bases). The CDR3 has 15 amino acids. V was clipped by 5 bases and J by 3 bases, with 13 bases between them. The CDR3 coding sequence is TGTGCCAGCAGTATCCAAACAGGGTACACCGGGGAGCTGTTTTTT. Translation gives CASSIQTGYTGELFF.

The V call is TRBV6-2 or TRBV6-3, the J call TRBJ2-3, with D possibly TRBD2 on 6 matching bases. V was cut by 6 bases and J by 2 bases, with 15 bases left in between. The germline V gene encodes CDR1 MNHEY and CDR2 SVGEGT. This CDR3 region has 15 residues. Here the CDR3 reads CASSTHWGDTDTQYF. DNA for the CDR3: TGTGCCAGCAGCACCCACTGGGGGGACACAGATACGCAGTATTTT.

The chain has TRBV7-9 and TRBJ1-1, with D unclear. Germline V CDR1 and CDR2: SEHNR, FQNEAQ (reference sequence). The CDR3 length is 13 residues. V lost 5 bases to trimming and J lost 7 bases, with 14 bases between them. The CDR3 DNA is TGTGCCAGCAGCCATTCCCCGTACGATGAAGCTTTCTTT. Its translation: CASSHSPYDEAFF.

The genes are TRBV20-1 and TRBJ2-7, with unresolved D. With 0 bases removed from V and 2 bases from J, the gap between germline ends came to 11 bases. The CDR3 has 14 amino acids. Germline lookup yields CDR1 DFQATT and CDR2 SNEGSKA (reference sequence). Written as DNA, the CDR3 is TGCAGTGCTAGAGATAGTGGCAGTACCTACGAGCAGTACTTC. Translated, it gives CSARDSGSTYEQYF.

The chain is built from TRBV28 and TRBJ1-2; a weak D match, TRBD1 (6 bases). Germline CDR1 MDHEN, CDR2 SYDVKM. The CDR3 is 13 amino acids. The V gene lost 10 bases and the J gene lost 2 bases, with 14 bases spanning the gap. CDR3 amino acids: CAMTDSTNYGYTF. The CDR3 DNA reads TGTGCCATGACGGACAGTACAAACTATGGCTACACCTTC.